The present TCR beta chain was sequenced within a study of blood T cell repertoires in COVID-19. Background on the study: Both acute and convalescent COVID-19 samples were obtained from the United States, Italy and Spain. From T cells, B-cell-depleted T cells, or PBMCs came the material, which was cDNA or gDNA.

The CDR3 length is 15 residues. The germline V gene has CDR1 MNHNS and CDR2 SASEGT. V gave up 1 base and J gave up 6 bases; unmatched junction bases: 6. The authors' processing: By means of reference gene primer amplification, nucleated cell counts were estimated. Using immunoSEQ multiplex PCR, the repertoire was profiled, and TCRdb retains in-frame clones only, with some absent. V and J calls and clone size follow that table, whereas D and trimming were derived from the DNA. The repertoire includes approximately 200,000 clones, about 91% of them detected once, and around 1.5% sits in the top ten. Specimen: peripheral blood. The genes are TRBV6-1 and TRBJ2-1, with 7 bases matching TRBD2. The receptor was isolated from a man in his late teens or twenties with active or convalescent COVID-19. As DNA, the CDR3 is TGTGCCAGCAGTGAAGGGCCTCTAGCGGCCAATGAGCAGTTCTTC. It encodes CASSEGPLAANEQFF.